This T cell receptor (beta chain) is drawn from a study of blood T cell repertoires in COVID-19. The overall study: The origin of the acute and convalescent COVID-19 samples was the United States, Italy and Spain. In each case, the material was cDNA or gDNA derived from T cells, B-cell-depleted T cells, or PBMCs.

CDR3 length equals 14 residues. Trimming cost V 4 bases and J 6 bases; bases outside gene matches: 8. The germline V gene encodes CDR1 SGHVS and CDR2 FQNEAQ. Only in-frame clones appear in the TCRdb table, and some are missing; sequencing was by immunoSEQ multiplex PCR. Of roughly 150,000 clones in the sample, more than 60% are singletons; the top ten hold about 8.3%. This clonotype was obtained from a man aged 55 to 70 with acute or convalescent COVID-19. V usage is TRBV7-8 and J usage is TRBJ2-7; TRBD2 aligns across 8 bases. The sample was peripheral blood. CDR3 protein: CASSSGGGTGEQYF. CDR3 sequence (DNA): TGTGCCAGCAGCTCCGGCGGGGGGACGGGCGAGCAGTACTTC.